Following are 32 T cell receptor beta chains from one sample sequenced in a study of cytomegalovirus exposure and HLA in healthy donors. The PCR contained 60 Vbeta and 13 Jbeta primers. Clones were read by immunoSEQ multiplex PCR, and TCRdb kept only the in-frame ones, dropping some. The sample lists around 150,000 clones, about 70% seen once, with less than 3% in the top ten. Sequenced material: PBMCs. The receptor set was obtained from a woman aged 40 to 49 in good health and CMV-seronegative.

J is TRBJ2-2 and V is TRBV5-4, with TRBD1 as a possible D gene (5 bases). Germline CDR1 and CDR2: SGHNT and YYREEE (reference sequence). The CDR3 has 18 amino acids. Trimming stripped 0 bases from V and 3 bases from J, with 18 bases between. The chain's CDR3 is CASSLDPLIGAHTGELFF. The CDR3 bases are TGTGCCAGCAGCTTGGACCCCCTCATTGGGGCGCACACCGGGGAGCTGTTTTTT.

The chain links TRBV9 to TRBJ2-1; 8 bases agree with TRBD2. This CDR3 comprises 15 residues. Germline lookup yields CDR1 SGDLS and CDR2 YYNGEE. Trimming at V came to 0 bases and at J to 9 bases, leaving 8 bases not matched to a gene. CDR3 residues: CASSVGVGGASEQFF. The CDR3 DNA sequence: TGTGCCAGCAGCGTAGGGGTCGGGGGGGCCTCTGAGCAGTTCTTC.

This clone was observed a few times. The chain carries TRBV5-1 and TRBJ1-4, with a tentative D call TRBD1 (5 bases). The germline V and J ends were trimmed by 4 bases and 0 bases, with 10 bases remaining between them. The germline gives CDR1 SGHRS, CDR2 YFSETQ. CDR3 size: 15 residues. In DNA, the CDR3 is TGCGCCAGCAGCGACCAGGGTGCAACTAATGAAAAACTGTTTTTT. Amino acids: CASSDQGATNEKLFF.

This clone was detected only a few times. V is TRBV14 and J is TRBJ2-3; the D gene is possibly TRBD2 (6 bases). Trimming took 0 bases from V and 1 from J, leaving 17 bases between them. In germline, CDR1 is SGHDN, CDR2 FVKESK. The CDR3 has 18 amino acids. CDR3 in amino acids: CASSQDRKRVSGTDTQYF. DNA for the CDR3: TGTGCCAGCAGCCAAGATAGAAAGCGGGTTAGCGGCACAGATACGCAGTATTTT.

A few counts support this clone. V gene TRBV2 combines with J gene TRBJ1-6, with 9 nucleotides matching TRBD1. The germline V gene has CDR1 SNHLY and CDR2 FYNNEI. V dropped 5 bases and J dropped 7; count of bases not matched to a gene: 6. This CDR3 is 15 amino acids long. This CDR3 reads CASSPQGQGNSPLHF. The DNA of the CDR3 is TGTGCCAGCAGTCCACAGGGACAGGGCAATTCACCCCTCCACTTT. The variable domain in full, completed from reference TRBV2 and TRBJ1-6, reads EPEVTQTPSHQVTQMGQEVILRCVPISNHLYFYWYRQILGQKVEFLVSFYNNEISEKSEIFDDQFSVERPDGSNFTLKIRSTKLEDSAMYFCASSPQGQGNSPLHFGNGTRLTVT.

This clone appeared once. V and J are TRBV4-3 and TRBJ1-1, with D possibly TRBD1 on 6 matching bases. The CDR3 consists of 15 residues. Germline lookup yields CDR1 LGHNA and CDR2 YSLEER. Deletions cut 0 bases from V and 4 bases from J, with 12 bases between. CDR3 nucleotides: TGCGCCAGCAGCCAAGACGGACAGTCGGCCACTGAAGCTTTCTTT. This encodes CASSQDGQSATEAFF.

The chain joins TRBV5-1 to TRBJ1-1, with a weak D call TRBD1 (5 bases). Germline lookup yields CDR1 SGHRS and CDR2 YFSETQ. V shed 2 bases and J shed 4 bases, with 12 bases lying between them. The CDR3 runs 14 residues. The CDR3 nucleotides read TGCGCCAGCAGCTTAGAACAGGCGCCCACTGAAGCTTTCTTT. Translated, it gives CASSLEQAPTEAFF. Full variable domain (outside the CDR3, taken from reference TRBV5-1 and TRBJ1-1): KAGVTQTPRYLIKTRGQQVTLSCSPISGHRSVSWYQQTPGQGLQFLFEYFSETQRNKGNFPGRFSGRQFSNSRSEMNVSTLELGDSALYLCASSLEQAPTEAFFGQGTRLTVV.

The chain recombines TRBV5-4 with TRBJ1-4, with 11 positions matching TRBD1. Trimming removed 4 bases from V and 8 bases from J; junction bases left unmatched: 7. Per germline, CDR1 SGHNT and CDR2 YYREEE (reference sequence). The CDR3 contains 15 residues. CDR3 in DNA: TGTGCCAGCAGCGGACAGGGGGCGCTTCGGGAAAAACTGTTTTTT. Amino acid sequence: CASSGQGALREKLFF. The complete variable domain, with remaining parts taken from reference TRBV5-4 and TRBJ1-4, reads ETGVTQSPTHLIKTRGQQVTLRCSSQSGHNTVSWYQQALGQGPQFIFQYYREEENGRGNFPPRFSGLQFPNYSSELNVNALELDDSALYLCASSGQGALREKLFFGSGTQLSVL.

This rearrangement joins TRBV27 to TRBJ1-5; maybe TRBD1 (6 bases). The V gene lost 4 bases and the J gene lost 4 bases, with 11 bases spanning the gap. The CDR3 totals 14 residues. Germline CDR1 is MNHEY and CDR2 is SMNVEV (reference sequence). This CDR3 reads CASSSQGLNQPQHF. CDR3 bases: TGTGCCAGCAGTTCCCAGGGGTTAAATCAGCCCCAGCATTTT.

The V call is TRBV19, the J call TRBJ1-2; D gene unclear. The CDR3 runs 14 residues. Germline V gene sequence: CDR1 LNHDA, CDR2 SQIVND (reference sequence). V lost 7 bases and J lost 5, with 17 bases in between. For the CDR3, the DNA is TGTGCCAGTACCCCTCTAGGCGGAGAGTATGGCTACACCTTC. This sequence encodes CASTPLGGEYGYTF. Full variable domain (remainder filled in from reference TRBV19 and TRBJ1-2): DGGITQSPKYLFRKEGQNVTLSCEQNLNHDAMYWYRQDPGQGLRLIYYSQIVNDFQKGDIAEGYSVSREKKESFPLTVTSAQKNPTAFYLCASTPLGGEYGYTFGSGTRLTVV.

Of note for this clone: Other nucleotide sequences in the sample specify the same CDR3. This chain joins TRBV18 and TRBJ1-5; 9 bases agree with TRBD1. There are 14 residues in the CDR3. Germline-derived CDR1 and CDR2 are KGHSH and LQKENI. V shed 2 bases and J 4 bases; nucleotides not matched to a gene: 0. CDR3 residues: CASSPGTGNQPQHF. As DNA, the CDR3 is TGTGCCAGCTCACCAGGGACAGGGAATCAGCCCCAGCATTTT.

This clone has only one observation. The rearrangement links TRBV4-1 to TRBJ2-5, with 7 nucleotides matching TRBD1. Germline values: CDR1 MGHRA, CDR2 YSYEKL. The ends lost 8 bases at V and 2 bases at J; junction bases unmatched: 5. CDR3 length: 13 residues. CDR3 sequence reads: CASGPGQQETQYF. The CDR3 DNA is TGCGCCAGCGGCCCGGGACAGCAAGAGACCCAGTACTTC.

In its sample, this clone was seen a few times. V gene TRBV4-2 combines with J gene TRBJ1-6; 8 bases map to TRBD1. The V gene's germline CDR1 is LGHNA and CDR2 YNFKEQ. J gave up 10 bases and V 4 bases, and 9 bases lay outside the gene matches. This CDR3 comprises 15 residues. CDR3 DNA: TGTGCCAGCAGCCTCCCCAGGGGGCGCGGCTCACCCCTCCACTTT. This encodes CASSLPRGRGSPLHF.

The genes are TRBV19 and TRBJ2-7; D perhaps matches TRBD1 (5 bases). Trimming pared 4 bases from V and 1 base from J, leaving 5 bases between. The CDR3 runs 12 residues. Germline loops: CDR1 LNHDA, CDR2 SQIVND (reference sequence). Here the CDR3 reads CASSTGSYEQYF. DNA of the CDR3: TGTGCCAGTAGTACAGGGTCCTACGAGCAGTACTTC.

This clone was observed a handful of times. The V and J genes are TRBV28 and TRBJ2-3, with 9 bases aligning to TRBD2. After removal of 6 bases from V and 3 bases from J, the junction contained 7 bases not matched to a gene. Germline V gene data show CDR1 as MDHEN and CDR2 as SYDVKM. The CDR3 contains 15 residues. CDR3 region: CASSFSSGGTDTQYF. CDR3 DNA: TGTGCCAGCAGCTTCTCAAGCGGGGGGACAGATACGCAGTATTTT.

This clone came up a few times. J is TRBJ2-2 and V is TRBV30, with 13 bases that match TRBD2. In germline, CDR1 is GTSNPN, CDR2 SVGIG (reference sequence). The CDR3 covers 16 residues. J was trimmed by 6 bases and V by 2 bases; bases with no gene match: 6. As DNA, the CDR3 is TGTGCCTGGAGTTGGACTAGCGGGGGTAGGGCCGGGGAGCTGTTTTTT. This sequence encodes CAWSWTSGGRAGELFF.

This rearrangement joins TRBV28 to TRBJ1-6; the match to TRBD1 covers 11 bases. The V gene end was trimmed by 5 bases and the J gene end by 0 bases; junction bases not matched to a gene: 6. The CDR3 is made up of 18 amino acids. Germline assignment: CDR1 MDHEN and CDR2 SYDVKM. The CDR3 region is CASSQGTGGSSYNSPLHF. The CDR3, as DNA: TGTGCCAGCAGTCAAGGGACAGGGGGTAGCTCCTATAATTCACCCCTCCACTTT.

This clone was detected a few times. CDR3 amino acids: CASSRSGGRSNQPQHF. Here the CDR3 DNA reads TGTGCCAGCAGCCGGTCAGGGGGTCGAAGCAATCAGCCCCAGCATTTT. V usage is TRBV27 and J usage is TRBJ1-5, with TRBD1 matching 7 bases. J gave up 1 base and V 6 bases, and 9 bases lay outside the gene matches. The CDR3 loop spans 16 amino acids. Per germline, CDR1 MNHEY and CDR2 SMNVEV (reference sequence).

In this sample, this clone turned up a few times. V gene TRBV27 combines with J gene TRBJ2-3; 9 bases map to TRBD1. The CDR3 sequence is 15 residues long. V shed 4 bases and J 4 bases; nucleotides not matched to a gene: 6. Germline V gene lookup returns CDR1 MNHEY and CDR2 SMNVEV (reference sequence). The CDR3 sequence is CASSSWTGVADTQYF. The CDR3 coding sequence is TGTGCCAGCAGTTCTTGGACAGGGGTCGCAGATACGCAGTATTTT.

V usage is TRBV19 and J usage is TRBJ1-6, with a possible D match to TRBD1 (6 bases). This CDR3 has 14 residues. With 3 bases removed from V and 9 bases from J, the gap between germline ends came to 12 bases. In germline, CDR1 is LNHDA, CDR2 SQIVND (reference sequence). The CDR3 bases are TGTGCCAGTAGTATTCAACAGGGTGCTTCACCCCTCCACTTT. Translation gives CASSIQQGASPLHF.

This clone was observed a handful of times. The V gene is TRBV10-1, the J gene TRBJ2-3; D is possibly TRBD2 (6 bases). The CDR3 is 15 amino acids. The V end was cut by 0 bases, the J end by 3 bases, with 10 bases between. CDR1 WNHNN and CDR2 SYGVQD come from the germline V gene (reference sequence). In DNA form, the CDR3 reads TGCGCCAGCAGTGAGTCTGTCGCGGGGACAGATACGCAGTATTTT. It translates to CASSESVAGTDTQYF.

This rearrangement joins TRBV2 to TRBJ2-1; 15 nucleotides align to TRBD2. The junction had 5 bases not matched to a gene; V was cut back by 10 bases and J by 7 bases. The CDR3 loop spans 14 amino acids. Looked up from germline, CDR1 is SNHLY and CDR2 is FYNNEI. The CDR3 DNA follows: TGTGCCACTACGGGACTAGCGGGGGGTAATGAGCAGTTCTTC. This codes for CATTGLAGGNEQFF.

The rearrangement links TRBV14 to TRBJ1-6; possible D gene TRBD1, 6 bases. Germline V gene sequence: CDR1 SGHDN, CDR2 FVKESK. The ends were cut back, 4 bases at V and 0 bases at J, with 10 bases in the middle. The CDR3 is 16 amino acids. Written as DNA, the CDR3 is TGTGCCAGCAGCCCCATGGACAGCTCCTATAATTCACCCCTCCACTTT. The encoded protein is CASSPMDSSYNSPLHF.

The chain joins TRBV10-3 to TRBJ1-1; 7 bases map to TRBD1. The CDR3 consists of 14 residues. From germline, CDR1 is ENHRY and CDR2 SYGVKD. V lost 9 bases and J lost 0; bases outside the gene matches: 7. This chain's CDR3 is CAISGQRMNTEAFF. CDR3 nucleotide sequence: TGTGCCATTTCGGGACAGCGTATGAACACTGAAGCTTTCTTT.

J is TRBJ2-5 and V is TRBV5-4, with D tentatively TRBD1 (5 bases). V lost 0 bases to trimming and J lost 3 bases, with 9 bases between them. CDR3 length equals 14 residues. Germline V lookup: CDR1 SGHNT, CDR2 YYREEE (reference sequence). In nucleotides, the CDR3 is TGTGCCAGCAGCTTGGTTGGGGCAGAAGAGACCCAGTACTTC. Amino acids: CASSLVGAEETQYF.

The gene calls are TRBV5-1 and TRBJ2-1; 14 positions agree with TRBD2. Germline V gene data show CDR1 as SGHRS and CDR2 as YFSETQ. V lost 4 bases, J lost 2 bases, and 8 bases stayed unmatched. The CDR3 consists of 18 residues. In DNA form, the CDR3 reads TGCGCCAGCAGCCTACGGACTAGCGGGGGGAGCCCCTACAATGAGCAGTTCTTC. As protein: CASSLRTSGGSPYNEQFF. Combining the CDR3 with reference TRBV5-1 and TRBJ2-1 gives the whole variable domain KAGVTQTPRYLIKTRGQQVTLSCSPISGHRSVSWYQQTPGQGLQFLFEYFSETQRNKGNFPGRFSGRQFSNSRSEMNVSTLELGDSALYLCASSLRTSGGSPYNEQFFGPGTRLTVL.

This clone occurred a few times. This chain links TRBV13 with TRBJ1-1; D is unresolved. CDR3 length: 14 residues. Germline V lookup: CDR1 PRHDT, CDR2 FYEKMQ (reference sequence). V dropped 5 bases and J dropped 7 bases, with 17 bases sitting between them. CDR3 coding DNA: TGTGCCAGCAGCGAGGAGGTCCGGGTCAATGAAGCTTTCTTT. Translated: CASSEEVRVNEAFF.

In the case of this clone: Germline and junction disagree at one end, which may indicate a read error. This rearrangement joins TRBV27 to TRBJ1-1; maybe TRBD1 (6 bases). The CDR3 is 14 amino acids. Germline V gene data show CDR1 as MNHEY and CDR2 as SMNVEV (reference sequence). This CDR3 reads CASSLSQGNTEAFF. The CDR3 nucleotides are TGTGCCAGCAGTCTATCACAGGGAAACACTGAAGCTTTCTTT.

Here the CDR3 reads CASRIIGGAGNTIYF. The CDR3, as DNA: TGTGCCAGCAGAATAATTGGGGGCGCTGGAAACACCATATATTTT. This chain connects TRBV7-9 to TRBJ1-3; D might be TRBD1 (6 bases). Germline loops: CDR1 SEHNR, CDR2 FQNEAQ (reference sequence). Between the trimmed V and J ends, which lost 6 bases and 2 bases, there was a span of 14 bases. The CDR3 covers 15 residues.

V is TRBV2 and J is TRBJ2-3, with 15 bases that match TRBD2. Germline CDR1 reads SNHLY; CDR2 reads FYNNEI. Unmatched junction bases numbered 4, after V lost 6 bases and J lost 0 bases. The CDR3 extends over 17 amino acids. In nucleotides, the CDR3 is TGTGCCAGCAGGGGACTAGCGGGGGGCTCTAGCACAGATACGCAGTATTTT. Amino acids: CASRGLAGGSSTDTQYF.

The chain is built from TRBV4-2 and TRBJ2-1; the match to TRBD2 covers 12 bases. The CDR3 extends over 20 amino acids. Germline values: CDR1 LGHNA, CDR2 YNFKEQ. After removal of 4 bases from V and 0 bases from J, the junction contained 13 bases not matched to a gene. The CDR3 loop is CASSPQGKTSGGSSYNEQFF. Written as DNA, the CDR3 is TGTGCCAGCAGCCCTCAGGGGAAGACTAGCGGGGGAAGCTCCTACAATGAGCAGTTCTTC.

The chain employs TRBV13 and TRBJ1-2, with 7 positions matching TRBD1. V was clipped by 2 bases and J by 4 bases; unmatched bases: 1. Germline-derived CDR1 and CDR2 are PRHDT and FYEKMQ (reference sequence). The CDR3 covers 13 residues. The CDR3 nucleotides read TGTGCCAGCAGCTTATCAGGGGGCTATGGCTACACCTTC. It specifies CASSLSGGYGYTF.